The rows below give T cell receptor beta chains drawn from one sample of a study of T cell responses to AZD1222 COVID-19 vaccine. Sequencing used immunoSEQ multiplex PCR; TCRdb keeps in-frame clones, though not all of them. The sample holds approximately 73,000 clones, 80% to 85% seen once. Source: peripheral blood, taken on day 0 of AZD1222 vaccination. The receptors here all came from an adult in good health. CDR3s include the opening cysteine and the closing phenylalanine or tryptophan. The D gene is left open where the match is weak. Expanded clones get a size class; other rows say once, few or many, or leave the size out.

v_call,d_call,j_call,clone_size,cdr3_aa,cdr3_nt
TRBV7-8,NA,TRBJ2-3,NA,CASSLGHSTDTQYF,TGTGCCAGCAGCTTAGGACATAGCACAGATACGCAGTATTTT
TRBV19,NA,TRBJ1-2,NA,CASSISGTSGYDTF,TGTGCCAGTAGTATCAGTGGGACATCTGGCTACGACACCTTC
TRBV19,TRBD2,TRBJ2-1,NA,CASIQAGASNEQFF,TGTGCCAGTATTCAAGCGGGAGCCAGCAATGAGCAGTTCTTC
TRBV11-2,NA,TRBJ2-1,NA,CASSLGGYNEQFF,TGTGCCAGCAGCCTAGGCGGGTACAATGAGCAGTTCTTC
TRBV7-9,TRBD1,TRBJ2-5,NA,CASSFGQGETQYF,TGTGCCAGCAGCTTTGGACAGGGGGAGACCCAGTACTTC
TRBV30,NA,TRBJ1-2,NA,CAWSVRYGYTF,TGTGCCTGGAGTGTGCGGTATGGCTACACCTTC
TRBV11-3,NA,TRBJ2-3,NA,CASSQSQGEDTDTQYF,TGTGCCAGCAGCCAGAGCCAGGGGGAGGACACAGATACGCAGTATTTT
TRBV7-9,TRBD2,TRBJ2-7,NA,CASRPGGLAGGKSYEQYF,TGTGCCAGCAGGCCGGGGGGCCTAGCGGGAGGAAAGTCGTACGAGCAGTACTTC
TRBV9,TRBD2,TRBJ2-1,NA,CASSARTSGLEQFF,TGTGCCAGCAGCGCTCGGACTAGCGGTCTTGAGCAGTTCTTC
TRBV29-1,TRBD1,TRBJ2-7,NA,CSVDSGGYEQYF,TGCAGCGTTGATTCAGGGGGCTACGAGCAGTACTTC
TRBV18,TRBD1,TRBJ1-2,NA,CASSPRGQGDYGYTF,TGTGCCAGCTCACCGAGGGGACAGGGGGATTATGGCTACACCTTC
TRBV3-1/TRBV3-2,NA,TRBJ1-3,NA,CASSLGYGGNTIYF,TGTGCCAGCAGCCTAGGCTACGGTGGAAACACCATATATTTT
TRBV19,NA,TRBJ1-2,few,CASSIVETGYGYTF,TGTGCCAGTAGTATAGTGGAGACCGGCTATGGCTACACCTTC
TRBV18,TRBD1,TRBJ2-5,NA,CASSPPSRGPGETQYF,TGTGCCAGCTCACCGCCGTCCAGGGGGCCGGGGGAGACCCAGTACTTC
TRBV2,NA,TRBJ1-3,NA,CASSDGGRGSGNTIYF,TGTGCCAGCAGTGATGGTGGCAGGGGATCTGGAAACACCATATATTTT
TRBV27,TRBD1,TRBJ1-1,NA,CASSPLSGQGIVFF,TGTGCCAGCAGCCCACTCTCCGGACAGGGGATAGTTTTCTTT
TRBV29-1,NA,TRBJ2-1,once,CSVEENGHPLDEQFF,TGCAGCGTTGAAGAAAATGGACACCCTTTGGATGAGCAGTTCTTC
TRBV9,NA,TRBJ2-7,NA,CASSRGTAYEQYF,TGTGCCAGCTCCCGAGGAACGGCGTACGAGCAGTACTTC
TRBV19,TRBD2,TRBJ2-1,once,CASSGTSGRAFEQFF,TGTGCCAGTAGTGGGACTAGCGGGAGGGCCTTTGAGCAGTTCTTC
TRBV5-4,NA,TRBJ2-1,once,CASSLAGLGRNEQFF,TGTGCCAGCAGCTTGGCCGGGCTAGGTCGCAATGAGCAGTTCTTC
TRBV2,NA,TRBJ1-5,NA,CASRFTGNQPQHF,TGTGCCAGCAGATTTACAGGGAATCAGCCCCAGCATTTT
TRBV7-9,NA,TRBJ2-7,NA,CASSRSGPGSTYEQYF,TGTGCCAGCAGCCGATCTGGTCCCGGGTCAACCTACGAGCAGTACTTC
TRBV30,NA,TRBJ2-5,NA,CAWSVRGRIQETQYF,TGTGCCTGGAGTGTACGAGGACGGATCCAAGAGACCCAGTACTTC
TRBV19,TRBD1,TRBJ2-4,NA,CARQGVAKNIQYF,TGTGCCAGGCAGGGGGTAGCCAAAAACATTCAGTACTTC
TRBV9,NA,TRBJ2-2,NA,CASSPRTAQNTGELFF,TGTGCCAGCAGCCCTAGGACGGCGCAAAATACCGGGGAGCTGTTTTTT
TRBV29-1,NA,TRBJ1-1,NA,CSVDQGLNTEAFF,TGCAGCGTTGATCAGGGTTTGAACACTGAAGCTTTCTTT
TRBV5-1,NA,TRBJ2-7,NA,CASSLGLGKVYEQYF,TGCGCCAGCAGCTTGGGGCTAGGGAAAGTGTACGAGCAGTACTTC
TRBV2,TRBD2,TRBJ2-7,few,CASSDGLAGGARYEQYF,TGTGCCAGCAGTGATGGGCTAGCGGGAGGAGCAAGATACGAGCAGTACTTC
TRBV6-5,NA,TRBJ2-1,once,CASSARGVSNEQFF,TGTGCCAGCAGCGCGCGGGGTGTCTCCAATGAGCAGTTCTTC
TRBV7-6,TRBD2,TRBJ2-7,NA,CASSWTSGGAPYEQYF,TGTGCCAGCAGCTGGACTAGCGGGGGGGCGCCTTACGAGCAGTACTTC
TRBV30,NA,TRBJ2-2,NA,CAWIPSEDTGELFF,TGTGCCTGGATTCCTAGCGAGGACACCGGGGAGCTGTTTTTT
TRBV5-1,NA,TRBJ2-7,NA,CASSHGAGRSYEQYF,TGCGCCAGCAGCCACGGAGCGGGCCGCTCCTACGAGCAGTACTTC
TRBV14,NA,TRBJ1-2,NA,CASSQGQHDGYTF,TGTGCCAGCAGCCAAGGTCAGCACGATGGCTACACCTTC
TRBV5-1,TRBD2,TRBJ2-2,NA,CASSLGTSAGGTGELFF,TGCGCCAGCAGCTTGGGAACTAGCGCGGGGGGCACCGGGGAGCTGTTTTTT
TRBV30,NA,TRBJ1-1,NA,CAWTGGATEAFF,TGTGCCTGGACTGGGGGGGCCACTGAAGCTTTCTTT
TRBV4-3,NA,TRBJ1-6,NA,CASSQSRSHSPLHF,TGCGCCAGCAGCCAATCCCGCTCCCATTCACCCCTCCACTTT
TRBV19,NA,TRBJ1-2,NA,CASSIYGNYGYTF,TGTGCCAGTAGTATATACGGAAACTATGGCTACACCTTC
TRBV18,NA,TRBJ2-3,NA,CASSLSWDLTDTQYF,TGTGCCAGCTCTCTTTCTTGGGACTTAACAGATACGCAGTATTTT
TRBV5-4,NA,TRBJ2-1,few,CASIREPGAGNEQFF,TGTGCCAGCATCAGGGAGCCGGGAGCAGGCAATGAGCAGTTCTTC
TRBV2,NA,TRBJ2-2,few,CASSEVLLDTGELFF,TGTGCCAGCAGTGAAGTGCTACTCGACACCGGGGAGCTGTTTTTT
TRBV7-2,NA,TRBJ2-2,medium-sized,CASSLESGVGTGELFF,TGTGCCAGCAGCTTAGAATCGGGAGTGGGCACCGGGGAGCTGTTTTTT